This T cell receptor beta chain was sequenced during a study of blood T cell repertoires in COVID-19. Whole-study context: Material from acute and convalescent COVID-19 was sourced from the United States, Italy and Spain. Sources were T cells, B-cell-depleted T cells, or PBMCs; the material itself was cDNA or gDNA.

V lost 4 bases, J lost 8 bases, and 5 bases stayed unmatched. The CDR3 has 13 amino acids. Germline CDR1 MNHEY, CDR2 SVGAGI. This clone was observed once. Per the study methods: The authors estimated nucleated cell counts from reference gene primer amplification. The data were produced by immunoSEQ multiplex PCR, yet TCRdb's version contains in-frame clones alone and is incomplete. From that table come the V and J calls and clone size; the DNA was used to work out D and trimming. The data show more than 300,000 clones, roughly nine tenths seen once. The sample taken for sequencing was peripheral blood. The gene calls are TRBV6-5 and TRBJ2-1, with 7 bases identical to TRBD2. The clonotype originates from a man aged 18 to 35 who had recovered from COVID-19. The chain's CDR3 is CASSLTSIYEQFF. The CDR3, as DNA: TGTGCCAGCAGTTTGACTAGCATCTATGAGCAGTTCTTC.